These T cell receptor beta chains were read from a single sample in a study of sequential checkpoint blockade in melanoma. Sequenced by immunoSEQ multiplex PCR; TCRdb stores in-frame clones only, minus some. This table holds approximately 23,000 clones, roughly 80% found once. Sequencing used CD8+ T cells sorted from blood (inferred from file names), obtained from a patient given nivolumab and ipilimumab in sequence. The receptors shown here come from a human donor with melanoma. CDR3s include the opening cysteine and the closing phenylalanine or tryptophan. The D gene is left open where the match is weak. Only some rows state a clone size, as once, few, many or a class for expanded clones.

j_call	v_call	clone_size	d_call	cdr3_nt	cdr3_aa
TRBJ2-7	TRBV7-8	once	TRBD2	TGTGCCAGCAGCCCGAGACTAGCGGGAGGAGGGCCTTACGAGCAGTACTTC	CASSPRLAGGGPYEQYF
TRBJ2-2	TRBV6-4	-	TRBD2	TGTGCCAGCAAATCAGTGGGGACTAGCGGACCCGGGGAGCTGTTTTTT	CASKSVGTSGPGELFF
TRBJ1-5	TRBV7-9	-	-	TGTGCCAGCAGCACAGGGCGGAATCAGCCCCAGCATTTT	CASSTGRNQPQHF
TRBJ2-3	TRBV27	-	TRBD1	TGTGCCAGCAGTAAGCGACAGGGGATACCGCCCGGAGATACGCAGTATTTT	CASSKRQGIPPGDTQYF
TRBJ2-3	TRBV29-1	once	-	TGCAGCGTTGAAGACTGGGCCACTCAAGATACGCAGTATTTT	CSVEDWATQDTQYF
TRBJ1-5	TRBV28	-	TRBD1	TGTGCCAGCAGTACGGGACAGGGTTTGACCAATCAGCCCCAGCATTTT	CASSTGQGLTNQPQHF
TRBJ2-3	TRBV4-1	few	TRBD1	TGCGCCAGCGGATACATGCCAGGGGGTGGCACAGATACGCAGTATTTT	CASGYMPGGGTDTQYF
TRBJ2-7	TRBV7-9	few	TRBD2	TGTGCCAGCAGCAACCCCGGGACTACCCTGGGCTACGAGCAGTACTTC	CASSNPGTTLGYEQYF
TRBJ1-3	TRBV5-6	-	-	TGTGCCAGCAGCCCGACAGGTATGGCGGGCCTTGGAAACACCATATATTTT	CASSPTGMAGLGNTIYF
TRBJ2-7	TRBV4-2	once	-	TGTGCCAGCAGCCAAGCCAGGCACAGCCTCGGCGGGGCCTTTTACGAGCAGTACTTC	CASSQARHSLGGAFYEQYF
TRBJ2-3	TRBV19	once	TRBD1	TGTGCCAGTAGTCCTCGACAGGGGCGGGGTATAGGGCAGTATTTT	CASSPRQGRGIGQYF
TRBJ2-1	TRBV2	-	TRBD1	TGTGCCAGCAGTGATCCACAGGGGGGATCCTACAATGAGCAGTTCTTC	CASSDPQGGSYNEQFF
TRBJ2-7	TRBV4-1	once	-	TGCGCCAGCAGCCAAGATAACTCCGGCTCCTACGAGCAGTACTTC	CASSQDNSGSYEQYF
TRBJ2-7	TRBV28	once	TRBD1	TGTGCCAGCAGCCAAGGACAGGGCGCGATAATCTACTACGAGCAGTACTTC	CASSQGQGAIIYYEQYF
TRBJ1-5	TRBV19	-	TRBD1	TGTGCCAGTAGAAGCGGACAGGGAAATCAGCCCCAGCATTTT	CASRSGQGNQPQHF
TRBJ2-2	TRBV7-8	few	-	TGTGCCAGCAGCTTAGTGGGGGCGACCGGGGAGCTGTTTTTT	CASSLVGATGELFF
TRBJ1-5	TRBV30	-	TRBD1	TGTGCCTGGAGAGAGACCGATAAGACAGGGGCGGGTAGTCAGCCCCAGCATTTT	CAWRETDKTGAGSQPQHF
TRBJ2-3	TRBV7-9	-	-	TGTGCCAGCAGCCCCCCCCGCGGCGATACGCAGTATTTT	CASSPPRGDTQYF
TRBJ2-4	TRBV6-1	-	TRBD2	TGTGCCAGCACCTATAGCGGGAGCGGGAAAAACATTCAGTACTTC	CASTYSGSGKNIQYF
TRBJ2-7	TRBV5-1	-	-	TGCGCCAGCAGCAAGGCGACAGGCTCCTACGAGCAGTACTTC	CASSKATGSYEQYF
TRBJ1-4	TRBV5-6	-	-	TGTGCCAGCAGCCCAGGGTGGGCTAATGAAAAACTGTTTTTT	CASSPGWANEKLFF
TRBJ2-1	TRBV9	once	TRBD2	TGTGCCAGCAGCGTAGTCTCCACTGGGGGGGGTGCGTACAATGAGCAGTTCTTC	CASSVVSTGGGAYNEQFF
TRBJ2-2	TRBV5-1	-	-	TGCGCCAGCAGCCCGTATGGGGCAGGGGCGACGGTCGGGGAGCTGTTTTTT	CASSPYGAGATVGELFF
TRBJ1-1	TRBV28	-	TRBD1	TGTGCCAGCAGTTTCACAGGGGACACTGAAGCTTTCTTT	CASSFTGDTEAFF
TRBJ2-7	TRBV19	-	-	TGTGCCAGTAGCCTCCAGGGCTACGAGCAGTACTTC	CASSLQGYEQYF
TRBJ2-1	TRBV5-1	-	TRBD2	TGCGCCAGCAGCTTACGACTAGCGGGAGGGCCCGATGAGCAGTTCTTC	CASSLRLAGGPDEQFF
TRBJ2-7	TRBV6-4	-	TRBD2	TGTGCCAGCAGTGAAGGGGGGGGGACTAGCGAGTTTTACGAGCAGTACTTC	CASSEGGGTSEFYEQYF
TRBJ2-1	TRBV19	-	TRBD2	TGTGCCAGTAGTACAGGGAGGAGCGGGAGAGGCAATGAGCAGTTCTTC	CASSTGRSGRGNEQFF
TRBJ1-5	TRBV27	-	-	TGTGCCAGCAGTTTGCTAACAGGGCAAGGACGCCAGCCCCAGCATTTT	CASSLLTGQGRQPQHF
TRBJ2-1	TRBV7-9	-	TRBD1	TGTGCCAGCAGCCCCGGACAGGGATACTACAATGAGCAGTTCTTC	CASSPGQGYYNEQFF
TRBJ2-2	TRBV28	-	TRBD2	TGTGCCAGCAGTTTTTATTGGCGGGAGAGTACCGCGAACACCGGGGAGCTGTTTTTT	CASSFYWRESTANTGELFF
TRBJ1-2	TRBV5-6	-	-	TGTGCCAGCAGCTTGGTCTTTACAGGGAATCTCCATGGCTACACCTTC	CASSLVFTGNLHGYTF
TRBJ2-7	TRBV9	-	-	TGTGCCAGCAGCCCTAATCTAGCCAGGGGCTACGAGCAGTACTTC	CASSPNLARGYEQYF
TRBJ2-7	TRBV19	few	TRBD1	TGTGCCAGTAGTATCGTCAGGGGGTCGCAGTACTTC	CASSIVRGSQYF
TRBJ2-2	TRBV4-2	-	-	TGTGCCAGCAGCCAAGACCCTAGCCCAAACACCGGGGAGCTGTTTTTT	CASSQDPSPNTGELFF
TRBJ1-5	TRBV6-1	-	-	TGTGCCAGCAGTCAAGCCCCAGGGGCCGGTGGTCAGCCCCAGCATTTT	CASSQAPGAGGQPQHF
TRBJ1-3	TRBV4-1	few	-	TGCGCCAGCAGCCAAGACAGGGAGGGCACTGGAAACACCATATATTTT	CASSQDREGTGNTIYF
TRBJ1-2	TRBV6-5	-	TRBD1	TGTGCCAGCAAACTACAGGGGAACTATGGCTACACCTTC	CASKLQGNYGYTF
TRBJ2-2	TRBV29-1	-	-	TGCAGCGTTGAAGAGGGTTCCGGGGCGAACACCGGGGAGCTGTTTTTT	CSVEEGSGANTGELFF
TRBJ2-3	TRBV10-3	medium-sized	TRBD2	TGTGCCATCAGTGAGTCTTTACTAGCGGTACTCACAGATACGCAGTATTTT	CAISESLLAVLTDTQYF
TRBJ1-2	TRBV19	-	TRBD1	TGTGCCAGTAGTTACCGGGACAGTGAGGGCTACACCTTC	CASSYRDSEGYTF
TRBJ1-2	TRBV10-3	few	TRBD1	TGTGCCATCAGTCCAGGGGGTAATGGCTACACCTTC	CAISPGGNGYTF
TRBJ2-1	TRBV27	few	TRBD2	TGTGCCAGCAGTTTATCGGGATGGGCGGGAGCGGGGTTAAATGAGCAGTTCTTC	CASSLSGWAGAGLNEQFF
TRBJ1-1	TRBV5-4	-	-	TGTGCCAGCAGCTCCAGGGAGGACACTGAAGCTTTCTTT	CASSSREDTEAFF
TRBJ2-3	TRBV27	-	TRBD1	TGTGCCAGCAGTTTGCAGGGGGCGGCAGATACGCAGTATTTT	CASSLQGAADTQYF
TRBJ1-1	TRBV28	once	-	TGTGCCAGCAATACCCAGCCTAGGAACACTGAAGCTTTCTTT	CASNTQPRNTEAFF
TRBJ2-5	TRBV5-4	-	-	TGTGCCAGCAGCTTGGAGCCGGGGGAGACCCAGTACTTC	CASSLEPGETQYF
TRBJ2-1	TRBV12-5	once	TRBD1	TGTGCTAGTGGTATAGGACAGGGGACCTACAATGAGCAGTTCTTC	CASGIGQGTYNEQFF
TRBJ2-7	TRBV11-2	-	-	TGTGCCAGCAGCTTAGACCCTTCGGAGCAGTACTTC	CASSLDPSEQYF
TRBJ2-7	TRBV7-9	-	TRBD2	TGTGCCAGCAGCCGGGGGGTGGGCGGTTTTTCCCACGAGCAGTACTTC	CASSRGVGGFSHEQYF
TRBJ1-2	TRBV10-2	-	-	TGCGCCAGCCTATACAGGAACTATGGCTACACCTTC	CASLYRNYGYTF
TRBJ1-5	TRBV2	-	TRBD1	TGTGCCAGCAGTGGACAGGGGGACTATCAGCCCCAGCATTTT	CASSGQGDYQPQHF
TRBJ1-5	TRBV15	-	-	TGTGCCACCAGCTCCGACAGTATTAGCAATCAGCCCCAGCATTTT	CATSSDSISNQPQHF
TRBJ2-7	TRBV5-5	once	TRBD2	TGTGCCAGCAGCTTTAGTCTAGCGGGGACCTACGAGCAGTACTTC	CASSFSLAGTYEQYF
TRBJ1-3	TRBV6-5	-	-	TGTGCCAGCAGTTACTCGAGAGTTTCTGGAAACACCATATATTTT	CASSYSRVSGNTIYF
TRBJ2-7	TRBV7-9	few	TRBD1	TGTGCCAGCAGCGCAGAGACAGGGTCCCTCTCCTACGAGCAGTACTTC	CASSAETGSLSYEQYF
TRBJ1-1	TRBV6-5	-	-	TGTGCCAGCAGTTACTTAGTTGCGAACACTGAAGCTTTCTTT	CASSYLVANTEAFF
TRBJ2-2	TRBV27	-	TRBD2	TGTGCCAGCAGAAGGGGAGGGGCGCGAACCGGGGAGCTGTTTTTT	CASRRGGARTGELFF